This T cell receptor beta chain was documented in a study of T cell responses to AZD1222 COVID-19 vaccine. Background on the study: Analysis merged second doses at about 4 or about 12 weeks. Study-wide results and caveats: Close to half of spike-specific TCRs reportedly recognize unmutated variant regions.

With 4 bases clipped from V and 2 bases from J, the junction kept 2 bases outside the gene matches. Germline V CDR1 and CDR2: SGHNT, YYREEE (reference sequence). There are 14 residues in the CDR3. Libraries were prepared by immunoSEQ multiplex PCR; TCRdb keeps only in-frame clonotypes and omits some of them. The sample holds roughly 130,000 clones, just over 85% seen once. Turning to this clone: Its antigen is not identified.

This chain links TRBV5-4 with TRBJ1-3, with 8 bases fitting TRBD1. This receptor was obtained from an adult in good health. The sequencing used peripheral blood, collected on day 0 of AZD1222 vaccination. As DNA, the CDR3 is TGTGCCAGCAGCCGGGACAGGACTGGAAACACCATATATTTT. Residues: CASSRDRTGNTIYF.